This T cell receptor (beta chain) stems from a study of OX40 agonist ivuxolimab in advanced cancers. Broader study findings: Average numbers of expanded clones were greater in CD8+ T cells than in CD4+.

In the case of this clone: The antigen is not known.

Here immunoSEQ multiplex PCR was the method, and the copy in TCRdb shows in-frame clones only, minus some. The table records approximately 80,000 clones, approximately 86% of them present only once. The TCR originated in an adult with an advanced solid tumor such as melanoma, head and neck, liver or kidney cancer. Specimen: CD4+ or CD8+ T cells sorted from blood, collected in a trial of the OX40 agonist ivuxolimab.

The CDR3 here is CASMRTSGSHEQYF. The CDR3 coding sequence is TGTGCCAGCATGAGGACTAGCGGGAGCCACGAGCAGTACTTC. The J gene is TRBJ2-7, the V gene TRBV28; 13 bases are a match to TRBD2. CDR1 MDHEN and CDR2 SYDVKM come from the germline V gene. This CDR3 comprises 14 residues. The V gene end was trimmed by 7 bases and the J gene end by 5 bases; junction bases not matched to a gene: 5.